This entry is about one T cell receptor beta chain. Its target is unknown. This sample was taken from a study of cytomegalovirus exposure and HLA in healthy donors. Points from the study as a whole: It is likely that the observed cluster of highly shared sequence variants was a sequencing artifact.

The study ran its PCR with 60 Vbeta and 13 Jbeta primers. Produced via immunoSEQ multiplex PCR; TCRdb's table is partial and in-frame only. The sample shows 150,000 or so clones, about 80% of them seen only once. The length of the CDR3 is 15 residues. From germline, CDR1 is MNHNY and CDR2 SVGAGI (reference sequence). Trimming removed 3 bases from V and 2 bases from J, with 10 bases in between. Input material: PBMCs. This TCR derives from a man between 18 and 35 years old in good health and CMV-seropositive. V and J are TRBV6-6 and TRBJ2-2; no definite D call. This CDR3 reads CASSYHHSNTGELFF. The CDR3, as DNA: TGTGCCAGCAGTTATCACCACTCTAACACCGGGGAGCTGTTTTTT.